The 12 T cell receptor beta chains presented below share a single source sample, sequenced in a study of cytomegalovirus exposure and HLA in healthy donors. This PCR relied on a set of 60 Vbeta primers and 13 Jbeta primers. Assay: immunoSEQ multiplex PCR; the TCRdb copy retains only in-frame clones and omits some. The sample has 150,000 or so clones; more than 65% are singletons. What was sequenced was PBMCs. The receptors were sampled from a man between 25 and 39 years old in good health and CMV-seropositive.

The genes are TRBV19 and TRBJ2-6; maybe TRBD2 (5 bases). Trimming shortened V by 5 bases and J by 3 bases, and 14 bases separated the two germline ends. CDR3 length equals 16 residues. Germline V gene data show CDR1 as LNHDA and CDR2 as SQIVND (reference sequence). The CDR3 sequence: CASSLLGGFGANVLTF. CDR3 sequence (DNA): TGTGCCAGTAGTTTGCTCGGAGGTTTTGGGGCCAACGTCCTGACTTTC.

This chain uses TRBV6-1 with TRBJ1-5; no definite D call. The CDR3 length is 15 residues. V gave up 3 bases and J gave up 1 base, with 10 bases separating them. Germline CDR1 MNHNS, CDR2 SASEGT. CDR3 sequence reads: CASSEPIESNQPQHF. CDR3 coding DNA: TGTGCCAGCAGTGAGCCAATTGAGAGCAATCAGCCCCAGCATTTT.

This sequence joins TRBV5-6 and TRBJ2-1; 8 nucleotides agree with TRBD2. The V and J ends lost 2 bases and 7 bases, in that order; junction bases with no gene match: 11. There are 16 residues in the CDR3. Germline V gene data show CDR1 as SGHDT and CDR2 as YYEEEE. In nucleotides, the CDR3 is TGTGCCAGCAGCTTCCCCCCGGGACTAGTAAGGAATGAGCAGTTCTTC. It yields the protein CASSFPPGLVRNEQFF.

This sequence joins TRBV6-6 and TRBJ1-1; TRBD1 agrees at 9 bases. The CDR3 sequence is 11 residues long. Trimming removed 5 bases from V and 10 bases from J; junction bases left unmatched: 2. Germline-derived CDR1 and CDR2 are MNHNY and SVGAGI (reference sequence). The CDR3 nucleotides are TGTGCCAGCAGTAAGGGACAGGGAGCTTTCTTT. Protein sequence: CASSKGQGAFF.

A note on this clone: At one of its ends the junction is not consistent with the germline gene, which may arise from a read error. This chain links TRBV7-9 with TRBJ2-1; 11 bases line up with TRBD2. This CDR3 spans 15 amino acids. Per the germline V gene, CDR1 is SEHNR and CDR2 is FQNEAQ (reference sequence). In nucleotides, the CDR3 is TGTTCCAGCAGCTTAGGGACTAGCGGTAACAATGAGCAGTTCTTC. Translating it yields CSSSLGTSGNNEQFF.

The CDR3 region has the DNA TGTGCTAGTGGTTTTGGGACAGGGGCCTACGAGCAGTACTTC. Translated: CASGFGTGAYEQYF. The J gene is TRBJ2-7, the V gene TRBV12-5, with 10 bases fitting TRBD1. The CDR3 totals 14 residues. Germline V gene sequence: CDR1 LGHNT, CDR2 FRNRAP. After removal of 3 bases from V and 2 bases from J, the junction contained 1 base not matched to a gene. The variable domain in full, with the rest retrieved from reference TRBV12-5 and TRBJ2-7, is DARVTQTPRHKVTEMGQEVTMRCQPILGHNTVFWYRQTMMQGLELLAYFRNRAPLDDSGMPKDRFSAEMPDATLATLKIQPSEPRDSAVYFCASGFGTGAYEQYFGPGTRLTVT.

J is TRBJ2-1 and V is TRBV27; maybe TRBD2 (6 bases). Trimming cost V 5 bases and J 7 bases, with 18 bases left between them. This CDR3 contains 15 residues. CDR1 MNHEY and CDR2 SMNVEV come from the germline V gene (reference sequence). The CDR3 loop is CASSKGTSSANEQFF. Written as DNA, the CDR3 is TGTGCCAGCAGTAAAGGGACTTCCTCGGCTAATGAGCAGTTCTTC.

The chain joins TRBV6-6 to TRBJ2-3; TRBD2 is a possible D gene (6 bases). CDR3 length equals 11 residues. Germline CDR1 MNHNY, CDR2 SVGAGI (reference sequence). Between the trimmed V and J ends, which lost 9 bases and 8 bases, there was a span of 12 bases. CDR3: CASQLEGTQYF. DNA of the CDR3: TGTGCCAGTCAGTTGGAGGGTACGCAGTATTTT.

Details on this clone: One end of the junction does not line up with germline, which may come from a read error. This rearrangement joins TRBV5-1 to TRBJ2-3; the D is unclear. The CDR3 contains 13 residues. Germline values: CDR1 SGHRS, CDR2 YFSETQ. CDR3 nucleotides: TGCGCCAGCGGCTTGGCCCAGGAAGATACGCAGTATTTT. It translates to CASGLAQEDTQYF.

The rearrangement joins TRBV19 to TRBJ2-7; D not certain. The CDR3 is 11 residues long. The ends were cut back, 8 bases at V and 4 bases at J, with 9 bases in the middle. Germline assignment: CDR1 LNHDA and CDR2 SQIVND (reference sequence). The CDR3 spells CASGDGYEQYF. In DNA form, the CDR3 reads TGTGCCAGTGGCGACGGGTACGAGCAGTACTTC.

The genes are TRBV6-5 and TRBJ1-2, with unresolved D. This CDR3 is 14 amino acids long. V lost 4 bases, J lost 0 bases, and 9 bases lay in between. Germline-derived CDR1 and CDR2 are MNHEY and SVGAGI. The CDR3 bases are TGTGCCAGCAGTTCCAGTCCAACTAACTATGGCTACACCTTC. This sequence encodes CASSSSPTNYGYTF.

The chain links TRBV7-2 to TRBJ1-1, with 8 bases fitting TRBD1. Germline trimming cut 5 bases from V and 7 bases from J; bases unmatched to any gene: 6. The CDR3 length is 13 residues. CDR1 and CDR2 (germline): SGHTA, FQGNSA. The CDR3 DNA is TGTGCCAGCAGCCGAGACAGGGGTGTTGAAGCTTTCTTT. Translated: CASSRDRGVEAFF.